The sequence of this TCR beta chain was determined in a study of CD8 T cells in Susac syndrome. An amount of RNA that ranged from about 0.45 to 1 ug was reverse transcribed with random hexamers. Amplification of the TCR beta CDR3 was carried out by immunoSEQ multiplex PCR, which spanned a total of 54 Vbeta and 13 Jbeta segments. TCRdb re-called the immunoSEQ multiplex PCR reads with MiXCR, one entry per CDR3 protein. Among 250,000 to 300,000 distinct CDR3 sequences listed, roughly 85% were seen once. Sequenced material: CD8+ T cells from PBMCs. This TCR derives from a human donor with multiple sclerosis.

The chain's CDR3 is CASSESRQPLGEQYF. The CDR3 nucleotides read TGTGCCAGCAGTGAAAGCAGGCAACCACTGGGGGAGCAGTACTTC. The J gene is TRBJ2-7, the V gene TRBV25-1; D unclear. In germline, CDR1 is MGHDK, CDR2 SYGVNS. Deletions cut 2 bases from V and 7 bases from J, with 18 bases between. This CDR3 region has 15 residues.